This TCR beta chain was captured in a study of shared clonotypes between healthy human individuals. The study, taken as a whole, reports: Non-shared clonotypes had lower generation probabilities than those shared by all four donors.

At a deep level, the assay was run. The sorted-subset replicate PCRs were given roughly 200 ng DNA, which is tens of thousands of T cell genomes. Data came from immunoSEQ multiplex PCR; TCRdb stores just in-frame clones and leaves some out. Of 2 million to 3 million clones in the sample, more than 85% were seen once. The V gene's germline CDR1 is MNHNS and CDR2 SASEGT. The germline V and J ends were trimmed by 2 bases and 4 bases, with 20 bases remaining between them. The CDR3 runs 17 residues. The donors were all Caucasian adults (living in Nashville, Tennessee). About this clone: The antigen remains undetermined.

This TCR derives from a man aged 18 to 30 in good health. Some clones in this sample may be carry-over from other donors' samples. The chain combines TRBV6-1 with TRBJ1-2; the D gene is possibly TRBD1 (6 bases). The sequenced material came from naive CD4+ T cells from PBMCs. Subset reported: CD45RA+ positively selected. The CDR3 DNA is TGTGCCAGCAGTGAACGGGCCAACAGGGATGCCTCCTATGGCTACACCTTC. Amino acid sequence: CASSERANRDASYGYTF.